This TCR beta chain was sequenced for a study of vaccination effects on CD4 cells after COVID-19. Whole-study context: Everyone in the study got two shots of either the BNT162b2 or mRNA-1273 vaccine.

Broader study findings: Small numbers of convalescent patients limited the study. It also lacked early post-infection timepoints.

The CDR3 is 15 amino acids. V lost 5 bases to trimming and J lost 0 bases, with 13 bases between them. Germline CDR1 is SEHNR and CDR2 is FQNEAQ (reference sequence). As regards this clone: Its cognate antigen is unknown.

TCRdb keeps only in-frame clones here, not all; method: immunoSEQ multiplex PCR. This table has tens of thousands of clones, approximately 76% appearing once. Under the ViraFEST assay, PBMC were stimulated with viral peptide pools so that antigen-specific CD4+ T cells expanded. Sequencing was performed afterwards. A roughly 11-day culture period preceded the isolation of CD4+ T cells. Having tested negative for nucleocapsid antibodies, the vaccine recipients showed no prior SARS-CoV-2 infection. Cultures used a few million PBMC per well, approximately 9.7 IU/ml IL-2 and 10 ug/ml peptides. The sequence came from a human donor who received a COVID-19 vaccine. The chain couples TRBV7-9 to TRBJ1-1; D is uncertain. The source was CD4+ T cells from PBMCs cultured with HCoV-NL63 spike peptides, collected before COVID-19 vaccination. CDR3 protein: CASSQKYKLNTEAFF. The CDR3 DNA reads as TGTGCCAGCAGCCAGAAATACAAGTTGAACACTGAAGCTTTCTTT.